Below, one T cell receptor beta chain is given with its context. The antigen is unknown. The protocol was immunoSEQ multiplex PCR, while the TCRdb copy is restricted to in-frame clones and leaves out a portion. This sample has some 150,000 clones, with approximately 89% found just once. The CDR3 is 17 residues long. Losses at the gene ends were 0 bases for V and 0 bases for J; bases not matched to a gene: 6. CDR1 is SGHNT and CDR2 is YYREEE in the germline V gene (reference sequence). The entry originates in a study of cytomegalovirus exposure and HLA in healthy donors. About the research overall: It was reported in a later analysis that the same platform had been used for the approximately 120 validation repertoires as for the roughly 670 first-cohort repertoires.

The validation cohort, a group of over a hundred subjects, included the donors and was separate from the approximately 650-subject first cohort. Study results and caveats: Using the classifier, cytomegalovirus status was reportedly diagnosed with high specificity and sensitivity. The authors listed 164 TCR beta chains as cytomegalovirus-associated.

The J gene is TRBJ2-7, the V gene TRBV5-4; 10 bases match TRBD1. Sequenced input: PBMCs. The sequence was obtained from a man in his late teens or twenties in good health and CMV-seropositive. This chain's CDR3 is CASSLGTGGGSSYEQYF. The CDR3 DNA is TGTGCCAGCAGCTTGGGGACAGGGGGAGGGAGCTCCTACGAGCAGTACTTC.